Below are 12 T cell receptor beta chains sequenced from a single sample in a study of blood T cells in healthy people across ages (dated by TCRdb to about 2015). The method behind the library was 5' RACE. Sequencing relied on an Illumina HiSeq 2500. A second PCR of roughly 7 to 12 cycles was run with a J-beta primer mix and a sample-barcoded 5' primer. TCRdb's own reprocessing of the public reads used fastp at Q25 and MiXCR and kept productive beta chains. Every distinct CDR3 protein forms one entry, paired with its most common genes and DNA. This sample lists 700,000 to 850,000 distinct CDR3 sequences; 53% were detected once. The ten largest clones take up approximately 40% of the sample. Sequenced input: blood. All receptors come from an elderly man in good health.

CDR3 loop: CASRTPGVGLFF. The CDR3 coding sequence is TGTGCCAGCAGGACCCCGGGGGTAGGTTTGTTCTTC. The chain joins TRBV6-5 to TRBJ2-1; the D gene is possibly TRBD2 (6 bases). This CDR3 has 12 residues. Germline loops: CDR1 MNHEY, CDR2 SVGAGI. The V and J ends lost 6 bases and 15 bases respectively, with 18 bases between them.

The chain links TRBV2 to TRBJ2-2; 7 bases match TRBD2. V was clipped by 4 bases and J by 7 bases; unmatched bases: 27. The CDR3 loop spans 21 amino acids. Germline values: CDR1 SNHLY, CDR2 FYNNEI. The DNA of the CDR3 is TGTGCCAGCAGTGGAGATGGGGCGGCGTCGATGCAGACTATAGCGGGCGGGGAGCTGTTTTTT. It specifies CASSGDGAASMQTIAGGELFF.

V is TRBV5-1 and J is TRBJ1-1; no reliable D call. This CDR3 spans 13 amino acids. Trimming stripped 9 bases from V and 5 bases from J, with 17 bases between. CDR1 is SGHRS, CDR2 YFSETQ, per germline. The CDR3 loop is CATRSSSGTEAFF. In DNA, the CDR3 is TGCGCCACGCGTTCGTCCTCCGGGACTGAAGCTTTCTTT.

This rearrangement joins TRBV6-2 or TRBV6-3 to TRBJ2-5, with 7 positions matching TRBD1. The DNA end is a closer match to TRBJ2-7, so the J assignment may be wrong. Germline V gene data show CDR1 as MNHEY and CDR2 as SVGEGT. This CDR3 contains 14 residues. The CDR3 loop reads CASSYRDSHYEQYF. As DNA, the CDR3 is TGTGCCAGCAGTTACCGGGACAGCCACTACGAGCAGTACTTC.

The chain couples TRBV12-3 or TRBV12-4 to TRBJ2-3; D may correspond to TRBD1 or TRBD2 (6 bases each). This CDR3 region has 12 residues. Deletions cut 8 bases from V and 14 bases from J, with 20 bases between. Written as DNA, the CDR3 is TGTGCCAGCCAGGCGGGACACAGATACGCGTATTTT. Its translation: CASQAGHRYAYF.

For this clonotype: One end of the junction fails to match germline, which may point to a read error. This chain joins TRBV5-1 and TRBJ2-7; a possible D gene is TRBD1 (5 bases). Germline-derived CDR1 and CDR2 are SGHRS and YFSETQ. The CDR3 sequence is 14 residues long. The CDR3 DNA follows: TGCGCCAGCAGCGCGTCGCAGGGCTCCGACGAGCAGTACTTC. Encoded protein: CASSASQGSDEQYF.

The chain joins TRBV6-6 to TRBJ2-4, with D possibly matching TRBD1 (6 bases). The J call may be in error: the DNA end matches TRBJ2-7 better. The germline V gene encodes CDR1 MNHNY and CDR2 SVGAGI (reference sequence). The CDR3 totals 13 residues. CDR3 sequence: CASSYQGRNEQYF. CDR3 nucleotide sequence: TGTGCCAGCAGTTATCAGGGGCGGAACGAGCAGTACTTC.

The CDR3 reads CSVGGLGSYNEQFF. CDR3 sequence (DNA): TGCAGCGTCGGAGGCCTCGGCTCCTACAATGAGCAGTTCTTC. V and J are TRBV29-1 and TRBJ2-1; tentatively, D is TRBD2 (5 bases). The CDR3 is 14 amino acids. Germline CDR1 SQVTM, CDR2 ANQGSEA. The ends were cut back, 6 bases at V and 0 bases at J, with 12 bases in the middle.

V gene TRBV27 combines with J gene TRBJ1-5, with D tentatively TRBD1 (5 bases). The V end lost 3 bases, the J end lost 9 bases, and 9 bases lay between the germline ends. Germline CDR1 reads MNHEY; CDR2 reads SMNVEV (reference sequence). The CDR3 totals 12 residues. CDR3 in amino acids: CASSLPGRPQHF. The CDR3 DNA follows: TGTGCCAGCAGTTTGCCAGGGAGGCCCCAGCATTTT.

The chain has TRBV11-3 and TRBJ2-5; TRBD1 matches 9 bases. The J call may be wrong; the DNA end is better matched by TRBJ2-7. Germline lookup yields CDR1 SGHNT and CDR2 YENEEA. The CDR3 contains 15 residues. CDR3 nucleotides: TGTGCCAGCAGTTCCGGACAGGGGAAGGTCTACGAGCAGTACTTC. Encoded protein: CASSSGQGKVYEQYF.

The genes are TRBV7-2 and TRBJ2-7; D might be TRBD1 (6 bases). Looked up from germline, CDR1 is SGHTA and CDR2 is FQGNSA. CDR3 size: 14 residues. V was shortened by 5 bases and J by 2 bases, with 13 bases between the two germline ends. Written as DNA, the CDR3 is TGTGCCAGCAGCCACGGGACATCCACCTACGAGCAGTACTTC. It translates to CASSHGTSTYEQYF.

The table lists this clonotype with a few counts. The V call is TRBV29-1, the J call TRBJ1-2, with 10 bases matching TRBD1. This CDR3 has 14 residues. V lost 5 bases to trimming and J lost 5 bases; unmatched junction nucleotides: 8. From germline, CDR1 is SQVTM and CDR2 ANQGSEA. CDR3 bases: TGCAGCGTTACCATAGGACAGGGGGGGTATGGCTACACCTTC. Protein product: CSVTIGQGGYGYTF. The full variable domain, with the rest looked up from reference TRBV29-1 and TRBJ1-2, is SAVISQKPSRDICQRGTSLTIQCQVDSQVTMMFWYRQQPGQSLTLIATANQGSEATYESGFVIDKFPISRPNLTFSTLTVSNMSPEDSSIYLCSVTIGQGGYGYTFGSGTRLTVV.